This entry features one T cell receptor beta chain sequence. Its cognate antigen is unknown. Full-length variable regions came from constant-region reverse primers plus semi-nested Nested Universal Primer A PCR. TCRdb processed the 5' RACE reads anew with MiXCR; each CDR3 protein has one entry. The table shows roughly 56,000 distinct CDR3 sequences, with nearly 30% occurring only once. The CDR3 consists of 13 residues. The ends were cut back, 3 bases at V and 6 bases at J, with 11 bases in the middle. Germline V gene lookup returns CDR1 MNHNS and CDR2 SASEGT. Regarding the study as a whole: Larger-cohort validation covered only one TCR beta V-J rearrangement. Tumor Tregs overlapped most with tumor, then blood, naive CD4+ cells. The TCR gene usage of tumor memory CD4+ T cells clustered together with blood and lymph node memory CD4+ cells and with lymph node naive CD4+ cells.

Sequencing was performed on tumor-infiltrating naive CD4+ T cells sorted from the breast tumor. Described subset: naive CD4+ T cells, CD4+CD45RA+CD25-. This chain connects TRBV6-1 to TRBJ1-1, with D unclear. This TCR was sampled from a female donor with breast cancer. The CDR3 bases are TGTGCCAGCAGTGAGTGGCCAGCCTCTGAAGCTTTCTTT. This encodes CASSEWPASEAFF.